The present TCR beta chain was sequenced within a study of T cell responses to AZD1222 COVID-19 vaccine. A remark on this clone: Its antigen is as yet unknown.

Study results and caveats: Seropositive AZD1222 recipients at baseline numbered only five or six. Clonal diversity was possibly underestimated; the donors were predominantly white British and more often female.

Here immunoSEQ multiplex PCR was the method, and the copy in TCRdb shows in-frame clones only, minus some. The sample shows 95,000 to 130,000 clones, about 90% of them seen only once. The sample here was peripheral blood, taken 28 days after the second AZD1222 dose. This receptor was identified in an adult who received the AZD1222 COVID-19 vaccine.

In DNA form, the CDR3 reads TGTGCCAGCAGTCTTCCCACCAGGGATGAAAAACTGTTTTTT. It translates to CASSLPTRDEKLFF. This sequence joins TRBV2 and TRBJ1-4; maybe TRBD1 (5 bases). Germline V gives CDR1 SNHLY, CDR2 FYNNEI. CDR3 length: 14 residues. Deletions cut 5 bases from V and 6 bases from J, with 13 bases between.